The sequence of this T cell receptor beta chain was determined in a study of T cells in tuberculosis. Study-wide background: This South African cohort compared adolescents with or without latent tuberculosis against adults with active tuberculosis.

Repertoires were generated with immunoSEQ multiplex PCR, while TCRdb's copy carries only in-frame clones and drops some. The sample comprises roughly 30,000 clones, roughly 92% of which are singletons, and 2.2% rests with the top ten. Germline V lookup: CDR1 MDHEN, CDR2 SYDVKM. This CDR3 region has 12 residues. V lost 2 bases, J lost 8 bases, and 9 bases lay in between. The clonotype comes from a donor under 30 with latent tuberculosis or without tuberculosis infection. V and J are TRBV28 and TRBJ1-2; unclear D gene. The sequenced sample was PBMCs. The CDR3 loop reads CASSLTGSGYTF. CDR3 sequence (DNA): TGTGCCAGCAGTTTAACCGGGAGCGGCTACACCTTC.